The present TCR beta chain was sequenced within a study of beta chain features in type 1 diabetes. Whole-study context: All of the samples together had 95 million to 140 million sorted cells examined. Study outcomes and limitations: In the patient group, naive, central memory and Treg TCRB repertoires seemed more alike than in the healthy donor group.

Every isolated RNA sample was fully reverse transcribed, so sequencing captured expressed TCRB transcripts. TCRdb keeps only in-frame clones here, not all; method: immunoSEQ multiplex PCR. The sample has around 170,000 clones, approximately 9% seen once. Germline CDR1 reads SGHRS; CDR2 reads YFSETQ. V lost 2 bases, J lost 10 bases, and 7 bases stayed unmatched. The CDR3 has 15 amino acids. There are a few counts of this clone. The target antigen is unknown. Input material: central memory CD4+ T cells from blood. The V gene is TRBV5-1, the J gene TRBJ2-1; 12 bases map to TRBD2. The TCR was taken from a woman aged 18 to 35 in good health. CDR3: CASSLPSGRAREQFF. The CDR3 DNA is TGCGCCAGCAGCTTACCTAGCGGGAGGGCCCGGGAGCAGTTCTTC.